Below, 7 T cell receptor beta chains from the same sample are listed, as sequenced in a study of blood T cell repertoires in COVID-19. TCRdb's copy holds only in-frame clones and misses some; the assay was immunoSEQ multiplex PCR. The sample holds approximately 190,000 clones, approximately 91% seen once. Sequencing was done on a sample of peripheral blood. Receptor source: a woman between 35 and 50 years old who had recovered from COVID-19.

This clone was seen once. The chain carries TRBV2 and TRBJ2-1; D remains ambiguous. CDR3 length: 15 amino acids. Trimming stripped 2 bases from V and 7 bases from J, with 15 bases between. CDR1 SNHLY and CDR2 FYNNEI come from the germline V gene. The CDR3 DNA follows: TGTGCCAGCAGTGAATCTAGGAGTCAGTCGAATGAGCAGTTCTTC. Residues: CASSESRSQSNEQFF.

This chain uses TRBV7-8 with TRBJ1-5; the match to TRBD1 covers 9 bases. CDR3 length: 18 amino acids. The ends lost 5 bases at V and 1 base at J; junction bases unmatched: 12. Looked up from germline, CDR1 is SGHVS and CDR2 is FQNEAQ. CDR3 coding DNA: TGTGCCAGCAGCCGAAGAGACCCACAGGGGGCGAGCAATCAGCCCCAGCATTTT. It codes for CASSRRDPQGASNQPQHF.

V and J are TRBV9 and TRBJ1-1; D is perhaps TRBD1 (6 bases). Germline V gives CDR1 SGDLS, CDR2 YYNGEE. The CDR3 is 13 residues long. V was trimmed by 0 bases and J by 4 bases, leaving 7 bases between them. CDR3 coding DNA: TGTGCCAGCAGCGTAGTGGGGGCCACTGAAGCTTTCTTT. Encoded protein: CASSVVGATEAFF.

A word on this clone: Other DNA sequences in this specimen translate into the identical CDR3. The V and J genes are TRBV4-2 and TRBJ2-3, with a possible D match to TRBD2 (6 bases). CDR3 length: 14 amino acids. With 4 bases removed from V and 0 bases from J, the gap between germline ends came to 8 bases. CDR1 and CDR2 from the germline V gene are LGHNA and YNFKEQ. This CDR3 reads CASSPGGSTDTQYF. CDR3 nucleotides: TGTGCCAGCAGCCCCGGGGGTAGCACAGATACGCAGTATTTT.

The J gene is TRBJ2-2, the V gene TRBV2; 10 bases map to TRBD2. Germline loops: CDR1 SNHLY, CDR2 FYNNEI. The CDR3 length is 15 residues. V shed 4 bases and J 6 bases; nucleotides not matched to a gene: 5. The CDR3 region is CASSGEGLAAGELFF. CDR3 DNA: TGTGCCAGCAGTGGTGAAGGACTAGCGGCCGGGGAGCTGTTTTTT.

V usage is TRBV28 and J usage is TRBJ1-2, with 9 bases identical to TRBD1. Germline assignment: CDR1 MDHEN and CDR2 SYDVKM. CDR3 length equals 15 residues. Germline trimming cut 3 bases from V and 5 bases from J; bases unmatched to any gene: 7. CDR3: CASSFSTGGSYGYTF. The CDR3 coding sequence is TGTGCCAGCAGTTTTTCGACAGGGGGATCTTATGGCTACACCTTC.

This chain links TRBV19 with TRBJ1-5; TRBD1 matches at 8 bases. Per the germline V gene, CDR1 is LNHDA and CDR2 is SQIVND (reference sequence). With V trimmed by 5 bases and J by 2 bases, 2 bases remained unmatched. The CDR3 spans 14 residues. The DNA of the CDR3 is TGTGCCAGTAGTGCGACAGGGGGCAATCAGCCCCAGCATTTT. Its translation is CASSATGGNQPQHF.